Below, one T cell receptor beta chain is given with its context. Its antigen is unknown. Base qualities are not provided; no much larger clone lies one nucleotide away. TCRbeta CDR3 regions were amplified from genomic DNA by means of the immunoSEQ Assay, a bias-controlled multiplex PCR. Regarding the original processing steps: Nucleated cell counts per sample were estimated from amplification of reference gene primers within the assay. Sequence reads were collapsed and filtered to measure the absolute abundance of every unique TCRbeta CDR3 rearrangement. For each sample, productive Simpson clonality was calculated as the square root of Simpson's diversity index across productive rearrangements. As stored in TCRdb, this immuneACCESS dataset retains in-frame rearrangements with V and J assigned. A fraction of the clones does not appear; measured against another copy, unresolved V genes explain less than half of the discrepancy, and the remainder lacks a known reason. V and J calls and clone size are those listed in that table; D and trimming were worked out from the DNA. This sample comprises under 350,000 clones, roughly 90% of them detected only once. The leading ten clones occupy about 4.6% of the sample.

These data originate in a study of blood T cell repertoires in COVID-19 (dated by TCRdb to 2020 to 2021). As for the study more broadly: Samples covering the acute and convalescent phases of COVID-19 were provided by collaborators in the United States, Italy and Spain. Where available, HLA class I and class II types were taken from metadata supplied by the sample provider and were not determined by assay-based typing. The repertoires were made available in a free public database intended to serve as a resource for research on the immune response to SARS-CoV-2. Deeply sampled blood TCRbeta repertoires from subjects exposed to, actively infected with, or recovered from COVID-19 were included in the dataset. Samples came from the ongoing ImmuneRACE study (first 160 participants) plus 1,254 subjects from 6 global collaborators. The material from the prospective study consisted of cDNA or gDNA derived from T cells, B-cell-depleted T cells, or PBMCs. Nearly every sample came with metadata listing a de-identified subject ID, COVID-19 status, age in years and sex. The study at large found these results: The amount of clinical and demographic metadata varied by source and participant and was provided uncurated.

The collaborating institutions used their own protocols to collect whole blood in K2EDTA tubes. For TCRbeta analysis, collaborators shipped samples in one of three forms: frozen whole blood, isolated PBMCs, or DNA extracted from either of those sample types. The TCR was taken from a man aged 35-49 years with acute or convalescent COVID-19. The material sequenced was peripheral blood.

The CDR3 loop reads CASSAGTSGGEKLFF. The bases are TGTGCCAGTAGTGCCGGGACCTCGGGGGGTGAAAAACTGTTTTTT. Rearrangement joined TRBV19 to TRBJ1-4; the D gene is perhaps TRBD1, from 5 matching bases. Inclusive of the bounding cysteine and phenylalanine, the CDR3 is 15 residues long. The read is trimmed to its CDR3 DNA, 45 bases read in frame from base 1. Trimming removed 5 bases from V and 7 bases from J, leaving 17 bases between the germline ends. The germline V gene (reference sequence) provides CDR1 LNHDA and CDR2 SQIVND.